The 9 T cell receptor beta chains given below trace back to one sample, sequenced in a study of T-cell memory formation after mild COVID-19. TCRdb reprocessed the 5' RACE reads with MiXCR, giving one entry per CDR3 protein. Among some 68,000 distinct CDR3 sequences listed, around 15% were seen once. The specimen was PBMCs or a T cell subset sorted from them (not recorded which). These receptors were taken from an adult woman who had mild COVID-19 (a few samples of this study predate the infection). Cell type and time point are not known.

The V gene is TRBV4-1, the J gene TRBJ1-5; D remains unclear. CDR3 length: 15 amino acids. V lost 0 bases and J lost 0, with 6 bases in between. Germline assignment: CDR1 MGHRA and CDR2 YSYEKL. The CDR3 DNA sequence: TGCGCCAGCAGCCAAGATGTGATTAGCAATCAGCCCCAGCATTTT. It translates to CASSQDVISNQPQHF.

This clonotype was observed a few times. The V and J genes are TRBV12-3 or TRBV12-4 and TRBJ2-1; TRBD1 aligns across 7 bases. This CDR3 has 14 amino acids. Trimming cost V 3 bases and J 4 bases; bases outside gene matches: 3. The CDR3, as DNA: TGTGCCAGCAGTTTGGGGACAGAGTACAATGAGCAGTTCTTC. Translating gives CASSLGTEYNEQFF.

CDR3 sequence: CASGLSSTDTQYF. The CDR3 DNA reads TGTGCTAGTGGTTTGAGTAGCACAGATACGCAGTATTTT. The gene calls are TRBV12-5 and TRBJ2-3; unclear D gene. Germline assignment: CDR1 LGHNT and CDR2 FRNRAP. CDR3 length equals 13 residues. V was pared by 2 bases and J by 0 bases, with 3 bases between.

This rearrangement joins TRBV6-1 to TRBJ1-2, with no clear D. CDR1 and CDR2 (germline): MNHNS, SASEGT. This CDR3 contains 13 residues. V was clipped by 0 bases and J by 7 bases, with 9 bases between them. The CDR3 DNA is TGTGCCAGCAGTGAAGCCGCAGTGGGTGGCTACACCTTC. Amino acid sequence: CASSEAAVGGYTF.

The gene calls are TRBV7-9 and TRBJ2-7; D unresolved. The germline V and J ends were trimmed by 1 base and 2 bases, with 9 bases remaining between them. The CDR3 totals 14 residues. Germline lookup yields CDR1 SEHNR and CDR2 FQNEAQ (reference sequence). As DNA, the CDR3 is TGTGCCAGCAGCTTAGTAGGACCCACCTACGAGCAGTACTTC. Its translation: CASSLVGPTYEQYF.

The J gene is TRBJ2-1, the V gene TRBV7-9; no reliable D call. V shed 5 bases and J shed 6 bases, with 11 bases lying between them. The CDR3 length is 13 residues. CDR1 is SEHNR and CDR2 is FQNEAQ in the germline V gene (reference sequence). The DNA for the CDR3 is TGTGCCAGCAGCCTCTCTAACACCAATGAGCAGTTCTTC. Amino acids: CASSLSNTNEQFF.

Only a few counts were recorded for this clonotype. The chain is built from TRBV6-2 or TRBV6-3 and TRBJ2-3; D ambiguous. There are 14 residues in the CDR3. From germline, CDR1 is MNHEY and CDR2 SVGEGT. Trimming removed 5 bases at V and 2 bases at J, with 11 bases between. The CDR3 is CASSGLTPTDTQYF. CDR3 in DNA: TGTGCCAGCAGTGGGCTAACGCCCACAGATACGCAGTATTTT.

The chain carries TRBV20-1 and TRBJ2-1, with D hard to call. Trimming removed 4 bases at V and 0 bases at J, with 10 bases between. Germline lookup yields CDR1 DFQATT and CDR2 SNEGSKA (reference sequence). This CDR3 has 14 residues. The CDR3 sequence is CSATTLSSYNEQFF. The CDR3 DNA sequence: TGCAGTGCTACTACTCTGAGCTCCTACAATGAGCAGTTCTTC.

This clonotype was detected only a few times. The chain couples TRBV7-9 to TRBJ2-7, with a possible D match to TRBD2 (5 bases). V lost 4 bases and J 0 bases, leaving 13 bases between the germline ends. The germline CDR1 and CDR2 sequences are SEHNR and FQNEAQ (reference sequence). The CDR3 length is 15 residues. The CDR3 region is CASSSPGISSYEQYF. The CDR3 nucleotides are TGTGCCAGCAGCTCGCCGGGGATAAGCTCCTACGAGCAGTACTTC. The whole variable domain, remainder taken from reference TRBV7-9 and TRBJ2-7, is DTGVSQNPRHKITKRGQNVTFRCDPISEHNRLYWYRQTLGQGPEFLTYFQNEAQLEKSRLLSDRFSAERPKGSFSTLEIQRTEQGDSAMYLCASSSPGISSYEQYFGPGTRLTVT.